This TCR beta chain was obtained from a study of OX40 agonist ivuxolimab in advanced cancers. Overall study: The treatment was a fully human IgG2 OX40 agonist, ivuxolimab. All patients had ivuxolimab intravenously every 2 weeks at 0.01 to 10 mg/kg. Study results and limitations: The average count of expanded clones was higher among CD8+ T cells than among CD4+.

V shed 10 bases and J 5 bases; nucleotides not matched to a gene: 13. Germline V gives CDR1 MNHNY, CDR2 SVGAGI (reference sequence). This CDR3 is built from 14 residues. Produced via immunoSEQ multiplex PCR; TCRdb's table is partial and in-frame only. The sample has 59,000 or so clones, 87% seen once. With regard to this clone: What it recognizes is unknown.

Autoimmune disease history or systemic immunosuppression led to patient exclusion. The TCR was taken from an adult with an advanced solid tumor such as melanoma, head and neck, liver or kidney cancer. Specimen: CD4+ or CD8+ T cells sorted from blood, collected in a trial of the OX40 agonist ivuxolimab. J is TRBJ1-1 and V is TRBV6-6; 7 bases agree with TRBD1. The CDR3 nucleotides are TGTGCCATTAACACAGGGGACAAGGCGACTGAAGCTTTCTTT. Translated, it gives CAINTGDKATEAFF.